Below are 11 T cell receptor beta chains sequenced from a single sample in a study of Graves' ophthalmopathy and Graves' hyperthyroidism. RNA transcripts were the template, and TCR beta CDR3 regions were amplified from them. HTBI-primed first-round RT-PCR preceded second-round multiplex PCR. TCRdb passed the multiplex PCR reads through MiXCR, listing each CDR3 protein once. The table has approximately 700,000 distinct CDR3 sequences, roughly two fifths seen once. Sequenced: peripheral blood. The origin of the receptors is an adult man with Graves' ophthalmopathy.

This clonotype was observed at least ten times. The chain uses TRBV3-1 and TRBJ1-6; the D gene is possibly TRBD1 (5 bases). The germline V gene has CDR1 LGHDT and CDR2 YNNKEL (reference sequence). The ends were cut back, 1 base at V and 10 bases at J, with 14 bases in the middle. The length of the CDR3 is 15 residues. The DNA of the CDR3 is TGTGCCAGCAGCCAAGCCCCGGGGCGCGGGTCACCCCTCCACTTT. Its protein product is CASSQAPGRGSPLHF.

This clonotype was recorded a few times. J is TRBJ2-2 and V is TRBV2; TRBD1 might be the D (6 bases). V was clipped by 5 bases and J by 1 base, with 14 bases between them. The CDR3 runs to 16 residues. Germline V lookup: CDR1 SNHLY, CDR2 FYNNEI. CDR3 protein: CASSLALGGNTGELFF. CDR3 DNA: TGTGCCAGCAGTTTAGCGCTAGGGGGGAACACCGGGGAGCTGTTTTTT.

This clonotype has a handful of counts. J is TRBJ1-5 and V is TRBV6-6; 7 bases are shared with TRBD1. Trimming took 7 bases from V and 1 from J; bases not matched to a gene: 10. The CDR3 consists of 16 residues. Germline CDR1 and CDR2: MNHNY and SVGAGI (reference sequence). CDR3 region: CASNPGTAESNQPQHF. The CDR3 nucleotides read TGTGCCAGCAACCCGGGGACAGCGGAAAGCAATCAGCCCCAGCATTTT.

The V and J genes are TRBV29-1 and TRBJ2-7, with 11 nucleotides matching TRBD2. V lost 4 bases, J lost 2 bases, and 13 bases stayed unmatched. CDR3 length: 17 residues. Germline V CDR1 and CDR2: SQVTM, ANQGSEA. CDR3 DNA sequence: TGCAGCGTTGCCCACCGAGGTCGGACTAGCGGGCCCTACGAGCAGTACTTC. Residues: CSVAHRGRTSGPYEQYF.

The CDR3 sequence is CASSLGSIYGYTF. CDR3 nucleotides: TGTGCCAGCAGTCTGGGGAGTATCTATGGCTACACCTTC. The gene calls are TRBV25-1 and TRBJ1-2; D is ambiguous. The germline V and J ends were trimmed by 5 bases and 4 bases, with 11 bases remaining between them. This CDR3 is 13 amino acids long. Germline values: CDR1 MGHDK, CDR2 SYGVNS.

J is TRBJ2-6 and V is TRBV15; no clear D gene. Trimming cost V 8 bases and J 11 bases, with 4 bases left between them. The CDR3 has 9 amino acids. Germline assignment: CDR1 LNHNV and CDR2 YYDKDF (reference sequence). The CDR3 sequence is CATADVLTF. DNA for the CDR3: TGTGCCACCGCCGACGTCCTGACTTTC.

This clonotype was observed many times. CDR3 DNA sequence: TGTGCCATCAGTACCAATACAGGTAGCTCTGGGGCCAACGTCCTGACTTTC. Translation gives CAISTNTGSSGANVLTF. V is TRBV10-3 and J is TRBJ2-6; possibly TRBD1 for D (5 bases). V was clipped by 5 bases and J by 0 bases, with 14 bases between them. Germline V CDR1 and CDR2: ENHRY, SYGVKD. The CDR3 consists of 17 residues.

This clonotype came up many times. This chain connects TRBV4-2 to TRBJ2-5; the D is unclear. Germline V CDR1 and CDR2: LGHNA, YNFKEQ. The germline V and J ends were trimmed by 1 base and 2 bases, with 11 bases remaining between them. The CDR3 is 15 residues long. CDR3 protein: CASSQVDVGQETQYF. CDR3 nucleotides: TGTGCCAGCAGCCAAGTGGACGTCGGTCAAGAGACCCAGTACTTC.

The J gene is TRBJ2-5, the V gene TRBV5-4, with 9 bases identical to TRBD1. The CDR3 covers 14 residues. V was pared by 4 bases and J by 2 bases, with 3 bases of the junction left unmatched. Germline CDR1 reads SGHNT; CDR2 reads YYREEE (reference sequence). CDR3 loop: CASSTGQGQETQYF. The CDR3 bases are TGTGCCAGCAGCACGGGACAGGGACAAGAGACCCAGTACTTC.

This clonotype was counted many times. The rearrangement uses TRBV7-9 and TRBJ1-5; D is unclear. Germline assignment: CDR1 SEHNR and CDR2 FQNEAQ (reference sequence). This CDR3 has 17 amino acids. The V end lost 1 base, the J end lost 0 bases, and 13 bases lay between the germline ends. The CDR3: CASSLDPISNSNQPQHF. The CDR3 DNA reads TGTGCCAGCAGCTTAGACCCAATCAGTAATAGCAATCAGCCCCAGCATTTT.

This chain joins TRBV20-1 and TRBJ2-7; weak D call: TRBD1 (6 bases). CDR1 and CDR2 from the germline V gene are DFQATT and SNEGSKA (reference sequence). Trimming shortened V by 1 base and J by 2 bases, and 12 bases separated the two germline ends. The CDR3 length is 14 residues. Here the CDR3 reads CSARVTGSTYEQYF. In DNA, the CDR3 is TGCAGTGCTAGAGTTACAGGGAGCACCTACGAGCAGTACTTC.